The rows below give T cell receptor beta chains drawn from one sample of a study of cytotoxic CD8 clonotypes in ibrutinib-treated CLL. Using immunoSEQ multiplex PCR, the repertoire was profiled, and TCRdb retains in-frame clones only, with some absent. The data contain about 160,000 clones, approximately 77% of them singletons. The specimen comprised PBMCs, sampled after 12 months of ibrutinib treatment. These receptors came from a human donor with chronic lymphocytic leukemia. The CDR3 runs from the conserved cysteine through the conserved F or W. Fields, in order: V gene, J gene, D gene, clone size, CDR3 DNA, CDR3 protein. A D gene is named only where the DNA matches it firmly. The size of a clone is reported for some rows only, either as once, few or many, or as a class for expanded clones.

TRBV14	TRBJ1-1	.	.	TGTGCCAGCAGCCTCCAACGGAACACTGAAGCTTTCTTT	CASSLQRNTEAFF
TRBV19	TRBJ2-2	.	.	TGTGCCAGTAGTACGACAGCTTCGAACACCGGGGAGCTGTTTTTT	CASSTTASNTGELFF
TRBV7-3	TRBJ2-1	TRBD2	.	TGTGCCAGCAGTCCTAGCGGGAGGGCCAGGAATGAGCAGTTCTTC	CASSPSGRARNEQFF
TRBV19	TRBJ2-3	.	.	TGTGCCAGTAGGGACACCGCCACAGATACGCAGTATTTT	CASRDTATDTQYF
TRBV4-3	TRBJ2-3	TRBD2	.	TGCGCCAGCAGCCAAGATCAAGGAGCGGGGGGGCTACCGGTCACAGATACGCAGTATTTT	CASSQDQGAGGLPVTDTQYF
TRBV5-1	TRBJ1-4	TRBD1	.	TGCGCCAGCAGCTTGGATGGGGGGACAGGGAACGAAAAACTGTTTTTT	CASSLDGGTGNEKLFF
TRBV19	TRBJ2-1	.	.	TGTGCCAGTAGTATATTTCCCCCGGGAGCGGGCGAGCAGTTCTTC	CASSIFPPGAGEQFF
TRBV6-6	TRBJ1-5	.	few	TGTGCCAGCAGCCGAGACACTAGCAATCAGCCCCAGCATTTT	CASSRDTSNQPQHF
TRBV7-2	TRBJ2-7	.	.	TGTGCCAGCAGCTGGAGACGGCCTGGGGGCGAGCAGTACTTC	CASSWRRPGGEQYF
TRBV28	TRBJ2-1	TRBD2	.	TGTGCCAGCCTTATAGCGGGAGCCAATGAGCAGTTCTTC	CASLIAGANEQFF
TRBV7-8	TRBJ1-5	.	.	TGTGCCAGCAGCCCCCCGGGGGGGCTGGGACAGCCCCAGCATTTT	CASSPPGGLGQPQHF
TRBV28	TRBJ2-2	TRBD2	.	TGTGCCAGCAGTTCCCTTCGGACTAGCGCGAACACCGGGGAGCTGTTTTTT	CASSSLRTSANTGELFF
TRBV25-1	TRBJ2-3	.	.	TGTGCCAGCAGCCGTGGGGGGAGTGTAACGCAGTATTTT	CASSRGGSVTQYF
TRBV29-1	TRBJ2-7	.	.	TGCAGCGTTCGCCCGGGACACGCCTACGAGCAGTACTTC	CSVRPGHAYEQYF
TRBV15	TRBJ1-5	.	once	TGTGCCACCAGCAGAGAGGTCCGTAATCAGCCCCAGCATTTT	CATSREVRNQPQHF